The sequence of this T cell receptor beta chain was determined in a study of T cell changes during pregnancy in multiple sclerosis. Assay used: immunoSEQ multiplex PCR; TCRdb lists only in-frame clones, some missing. The sample carries about 85,000 clones, just over 90% recorded once. This clone was seen only once. The CDR3 runs 11 residues. The V end was cut by 7 bases, the J end by 2 bases, with 6 bases between. The V gene's germline CDR1 is MNHNS and CDR2 SASEGT. The V call is TRBV6-1, the J call TRBJ2-7; D is undetermined. The sequence was obtained from a female donor with multiple sclerosis, enrolled in a pregnancy study. The specimen was peripheral blood, collected in the first trimester of pregnancy. The CDR3 region is CASKITYEQYF. The CDR3 bases are TGTGCCAGCAAAATCACCTACGAGCAGTACTTC.